This T cell receptor (beta chain) was recorded in a study of cytomegalovirus exposure and HLA in healthy donors (dated by TCRdb to the late 2010s). Notes on the research overall: According to an earlier analysis of around 600 of the donors, about 179 million T cells yielded roughly 110 million unique TCR beta sequences and 276 Gb of sequence data. A later analysis re-analyzed previously published TCR beta repertoires from about 730 donors and added high-resolution HLA genotyping to study TCR occurrence patterns. To predict cytomegalovirus infection status, the study combined high-throughput TCR immunosequencing, statistical association of individual TCRs with disease status, and machine learning. Of the 300 to 500 genotyped donors, approximately 80% were placed in the genetic ancestry cluster associated with self-reported Caucasian donors. Every repertoire in the discovery cohort had been generated on one and the same sequencing platform. An early release covering roughly 580 HLA-typed donors comprised 300 to 350 gigabases of sequencing data and 85 million or so unique TCR sequences. Typing coverage varied by locus: 629-630 donors for A, B, C, DRB1 and DQB1; roughly 510 for DQA1; around 610 for DPA1; approximately 450 for DPB1. Donor age, sex, ethnicity and CMV serostatus were collected together with the repertoire data. Both class I and class II loci were covered by HLA typing, at four-digit resolution. To decide whether each TCR beta V gene segment behaved as functional or pseudogenic, an earlier analysis of approximately 620 of the donors relied on high-throughput TCR beta sequencing. Besides the first cohort of approximately 710 subjects, a separate validation cohort made up of 120 different subjects was used. Rather than drawing on any new phenotypic data, the later analysis identified candidate immune exposures from TCR beta sequences and the way those sequences occurred across donors. The study aimed to test whether signatures of past pathogen exposure could be identified by cataloging public T cell receptors. The study used immunosequencing to profile the T cell repertoires of 666 subjects and linked those repertoires to cytomegalovirus serostatus. A handful of DR-DQ haplotypes were handled as single units for association and clustering because linkage in the cohort was strong. A later genetic analysis used genome-wide SNP genotypes for about three fifths of the 666 donors, treating that subset as a discovery cohort. Across 300 to 400 genotyped donors of the cohort, an average of approximately 240,000 unique TCR beta nucleotide sequences per donor were sequenced, and 15% to 20% of those sequences were non-productive. General study outcomes and caveats: Because some donors lacked HLA typing at each locus, the association tests relied only on the typed subset. According to a later analysis, parvovirus B19, influenza, CMV and Epstein-Barr virus appeared linked to several top co-occurrence clusters. An association between a missense DCLRE1C variant and V-gene and J-gene trimming of TCR beta chains was found in a later genetic analysis and replicated in an independent cohort. Cytomegalovirus status was reported to be diagnosed by the classifier with high specificity and sensitivity in both the original and validation cohorts. When HLA alleles, especially DR and DQ, strongly co-occurred, TCR associations were difficult to assign to individual alleles. In a later analysis, TCR association rates were found to vary across HLA loci, with the most associated TCRs seen for DRB1 alleles and the fewest for HLA-C alleles. For the cohort, immune exposure information was limited to CMV serostatus. According to a later genetic analysis, donors in an Asian-associated ancestry cluster had fewer N-insertions in productive TCRs than the approximately 630-donor mean. In an earlier analysis of several hundred of the donors, most TCR beta V segments were observed in productive rearrangements about 90% or about 30% of the time, broadly matching IMGT annotations. The authors suggested that the approach could potentially be extended to other disease states and immunological phenotypes. The 87-base-pair reads could not distinguish some IMGT-functional V segments, including TRBV6-2 and TRBV6-3, so those segments were excluded. The presence/absence analyses assumed that sequencing depth was roughly uniform across donors, and that assumption may not be true. The earlier analysis of around 600 of the donors excluded 15 to 20 rarely observed V segments, including chromosome 9 orphons, because counts were too low. This cohort had only TCR beta chains sequenced, and the lack of alpha or paired-chain data limited which features could be detected. In vitro tests confirmed that a few of the cytomegalovirus-associated TCR beta chains recognize cytomegalovirus antigens. Correlated functional status among segregating V segments might reflect linkage disequilibrium, but an unknown experimental factor could not be ruled out. A later analysis associated about 17,000 TCR beta sequences with specific HLA alleles at a false discovery rate of 0.05. Most TCR sequences were observed very rarely across donors, whereas some public TCRs were present in many individuals. In a later analysis, HLA-associated TCR beta chains showed more clonal expansion and lower generation probabilities than non-associated chains that were equally common. A further reported finding was that TCR beta sequences accurately predicted the HLA-A and HLA-B alleles for most subjects in the first cohort. The sequencing pipeline was judged likely to have produced a cluster of highly shared sequence variants as a technical artifact. In a later analysis, most CMV-associated TCR beta chains were found to appear HLA-restricted, with HLA associations seemingly driven largely by CMV exposure. A total of 164 TCR beta chains were listed by the study as associated with cytomegalovirus.

On this clone: The antigen it binds to is not known. Per-base qualities were not stored, and no clone one base away is much larger.

Library preparation employed the immunoSEQ multiplex PCR assay. For the multiplex PCR, a mixture combining 60 forward primers for TCR Vbeta segments and 13 reverse primers for TCR Jbeta segments was used. The CDR3 region of rearranged TCR beta genes was amplified from genomic DNA with a multiplex PCR assay. The Illumina HiSeq System was used to sequence the amplified TCR beta libraries as 87-base-pair reads. The study's processing was this. Across the roughly 700 repertoires, a later analysis counted around 80 million unique TCR beta chains, some 11 million of which were shared by at least two donors. Raw reads were error-corrected and collapsed into unique sequences with a nearest-neighbor algorithm that merged closely related sequences to remove PCR and sequencing errors. Alignment of CDR3 sequences to IMGT reference sequences was used to assign V, D and J gene segments. For a sequence to be retained, at least a six-nucleotide match to both a V gene segment and a J gene segment was required. A rearrangement counted as productive if the CDR3 had no stop codons and remained in frame with V and J, and every other rearrangement counted as non-productive. CDR3 was defined according to IMGT convention as the region running from the second conserved V-encoded cysteine to the conserved J-encoded phenylalanine. Sequences without an unambiguous match to a single V gene segment were excluded from the earlier analysis of 450 to 650 of the donors. An earlier analysis of under 750 of the donors called V segments functional above 56.7% productive rearrangements and segregating when the between-donor standard deviation exceeded 5%. A statistical classification framework was developed to diagnose cytomegalovirus status using the catalog of TCR beta chain sequences. A later analysis assigned V and J genes by comparing TCR nucleotide sequences with IMGT/GENE-DB human TR gene sequences. Using the TCRdist pipeline, a later analysis assigned CDR3 sequences along with most-parsimonious VDJ recombination scenarios. In a later analysis, every TCR beta chain was defined by the combination of its CDR3 amino acid sequence and its V-gene family, and reads without a unique V-gene family were dropped. A later analysis removed 592 highly shared, low-generation-probability nucleotide sequences to deal with suspected cross-contamination and a sequencing artifact. In a later analysis, a clonal expansion index was calculated for each public chain from normalized within-repertoire ranks of inferred template counts. Generation probabilities in a later analysis came from a VDJ recombination model fitted to out-of-frame rearrangements, and those results were checked against IGoR. Hypergeometric tests were used in a later analysis to score TCR-TCR, TCR-HLA and TCR-CMV co-occurrence, with a repertoire-size bias correction applied to the TCR pairs. A later analysis estimated false discovery rates by permuting HLA or CMV assignments 20 times. In a later analysis, co-occurring TCRs were grouped using DBSCAN, with TCRdist sequence similarity added in when clustering inside HLA-allele-positive subsets. For co-occurrence clustering, repertoires with fewer than 30,000 or more than 120,000 public chains were excluded, along with 4 to 6 repertoires with anomalous nucleotide sharing. In its TCRdb copy, this immuneACCESS table keeps in-frame sequences only and misses some clones. Where compared with another copy, unresolved V genes explain less than half of these, and the others have no known cause. Clonal size and the V and J genes are those of that table, whereas D and trimming came from the DNA. The sample has 150,000 to 200,000 clones on record, approximately 80% of them singletons. The top ten clonotypes cover about 1% of the sample.

The cohort consisted of fewer than 700 healthy bone marrow donors. All cohort members were sampled while nominally healthy, although unrecorded immune exposures were likely present. The donor tested CMV seronegative and was one of the 352 seronegative cohort members. Each donor provided a peripheral blood sample, and peripheral blood mononuclear cells were used for TCR beta sequencing. Genomic DNA extraction from the blood cell samples was performed with the Qiagen DNeasy Blood Extraction Kit. Per the germline V gene (reference sequence), MNHEY is the CDR1 and SMNVEV is the CDR2. V gives up 4 bases and J gives up 5 bases, and the segment between their germline ends measures 20 bases. The CDR3 covers 16 residues, taking in both the cysteine and the phenylalanine. The only DNA kept is the CDR3, 48 bases in frame from the first base.

Input material: PBMCs. The chain is made from TRBV27 and TRBJ1-1, with a tentative D gene TRBD1 over 5 matching bases. The sequence was obtained from a woman between 35 and 50 years old in good health and CMV-seronegative. At the DNA level, the sequence is TGTGCCAGCAGTTACTTTCGGGGGGAGGGAGGGACTGAAGCTTTCTTT. It translates to CASSYFRGEGGTEAFF.